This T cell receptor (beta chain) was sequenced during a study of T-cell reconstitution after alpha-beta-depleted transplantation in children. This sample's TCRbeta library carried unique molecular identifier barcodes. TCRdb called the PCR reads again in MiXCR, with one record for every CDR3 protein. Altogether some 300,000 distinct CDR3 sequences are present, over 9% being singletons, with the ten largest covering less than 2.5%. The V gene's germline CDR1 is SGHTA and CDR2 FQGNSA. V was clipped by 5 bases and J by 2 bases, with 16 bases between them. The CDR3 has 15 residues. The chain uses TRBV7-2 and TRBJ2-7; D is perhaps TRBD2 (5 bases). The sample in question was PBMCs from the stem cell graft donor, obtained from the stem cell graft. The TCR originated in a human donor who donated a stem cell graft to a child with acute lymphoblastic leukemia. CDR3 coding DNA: TGTGCCAGCAGCCTGGGGAACAGCGGAACCTACGAGCAGTACTTC. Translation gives CASSLGNSGTYEQYF.